Following are 6 T cell receptor beta chains from one sample sequenced in a study of T cell repertoires in cytomegalovirus infection. MiXCR, run by TCRdb on the reads, gives a single entry per CDR3 protein. The data contain approximately 500,000 distinct CDR3 sequences, 16% of them singletons. The sequenced sample consisted of CD8+ T cells from PBMCs. All receptors come from a human donor in good health (CMV status not recorded). Some clones in this sample may be carry-over from other donors' samples.

This clonotype was observed a handful of times. The chain employs TRBV4-1 and TRBJ2-3; maybe TRBD2 (6 bases). Germline lookup yields CDR1 MGHRA and CDR2 YSYEKL. The CDR3 runs to 17 residues. The V gene lost 4 bases and the J gene lost 4 bases, with 21 bases spanning the gap. For the CDR3, the DNA is TGCGCCAGCAGCCCTCAAGATGGGACTGTGAAAGCAGATACGCAGTATTTT. It specifies CASSPQDGTVKADTQYF.

This clonotype occurred many times. The chain links TRBV23-1 to TRBJ2-1, with no clear D. TRBV23-1 is an ORF for which the function is uncertain. This CDR3 contains 17 residues. Trimming stripped 0 bases from V and 3 bases from J, with 15 bases between. DNA of the CDR3: TGCGCCAGCAGTCAATCGTGGAAGGCCCTTTACTACAATGAGCAGTTCTTC. Protein sequence: CASSQSWKALYYNEQFF.

This clonotype was detected ten times or more. The chain couples TRBV7-8 to TRBJ1-1; 7 bases line up with TRBD1. The CDR3 totals 15 residues. The germline V gene has CDR1 SGHVS and CDR2 FQNEAQ. V lost 2 bases and J lost 4; bases outside the gene matches: 7. The DNA of the CDR3 is TGTGCCAGCAGCTTACAGGGGGGCGGAGGCACTGAAGCTTTCTTT. It yields the protein CASSLQGGGGTEAFF.

The sample holds many counts of this clonotype. The chain employs TRBV7-6 and TRBJ2-1; 13 nucleotides agree with TRBD2. Trimming took 4 bases from V and 4 from J; bases not matched to a gene: 4. The CDR3 contains 16 residues. Germline CDR1 and CDR2: SGHVS and FNYEAQ. This chain's CDR3 is CASSSELAGGYNEQFF. CDR3 coding DNA: TGTGCCAGCAGCTCGGAACTAGCGGGAGGGTACAATGAGCAGTTCTTC.

The chain couples TRBV6-6 to TRBJ2-7, with D possibly matching TRBD1 (6 bases). This CDR3 has 15 residues. CDR1 is MNHNY, CDR2 SVGAGI, per germline (reference sequence). Trimming left V 2 bases short and J 0 bases short, with 11 bases between. CDR3 residues: CASSYEAGASYEQYF. The CDR3 coding sequence is TGTGCCAGCAGTTACGAGGCAGGGGCCTCCTACGAGCAGTACTTC.

This clonotype was seen many times. V usage is TRBV7-6 and J usage is TRBJ1-1, with TRBD1 identical over 8 bases. V dropped 1 base and J dropped 5; count of bases not matched to a gene: 9. This CDR3 region has 16 residues. The V gene's germline CDR1 is SGHVS and CDR2 FNYEAQ. The CDR3 DNA reads TGTGCCAGCAGCTTAGGGGTGGGCAGGGGGCTGACTGAAGCTTTCTTT. Translated, it gives CASSLGVGRGLTEAFF.